This TCR beta chain was sequenced in a study of T cell repertoires in cytomegalovirus infection. Each CDR3 protein is one row after TCRdb ran MiXCR on the reads. Seen here are hundreds of thousands of distinct CDR3 sequences, roughly 20% observed once, and the top ten hold roughly 9%. On this clonotype itself: Antigen: not known. A much larger clonotype is one base distant, so this may be a read error.

Study-wide findings and caveats: HLA-C-restricted CMV clonotypes gave the most frequent clonotype in two of eight donors.

The V and J ends lost 3 bases and 5 bases respectively, with 13 bases between them. The germline V gene has CDR1 SGHTA and CDR2 FQGNSA. The CDR3 sequence is 14 residues long. The sequenced sample consisted of PBMCs. This TCR was sampled from a human donor in good health (CMV status not recorded). Some clones in this sample may be carry-over from other donors' samples. The chain is built from TRBV7-2 and TRBJ1-1; D uncertain. The CDR3, as DNA: TGTGCCAGCAGCTTTGAGAAGGGTGGGACTGAAGCTTTCTTT. It specifies CASSFEKGGTEAFF.